This T cell receptor (beta chain) originates from a study of T-cell reconstitution after alpha-beta-depleted transplantation in children. Unique molecular identifiers were incorporated during preparation of the TCRbeta library. Using its own MiXCR run on the PCR reads, TCRdb lists one record per CDR3 protein. The data show over 550,000 distinct CDR3 sequences, about 11% seen once. This clonotype was counted only a few times. V shed 0 bases and J shed 1 base, with 19 bases lying between them. The CDR3 is 17 amino acids. CDR1 is DFQATT and CDR2 is SNEGSKA in the germline V gene (reference sequence). Sequencing used PBMCs from the stem cell graft donor, obtained from the stem cell graft. The chain employs TRBV20-1 and TRBJ2-7; D remains unclear. This TCR was sampled from a human donor who donated a stem cell graft to a child with acute myeloid leukemia. In DNA form, the CDR3 reads TGCAGTGCTAGAGATCTCTTTGTGCAAGGCAGATCCTACGAGCAGTACTTC. It is translated as CSARDLFVQGRSYEQYF.